Following are 29 T cell receptor beta chains from one sample sequenced in a study of CD8+ T cells in alopecia areata. The treatment denotes: oral pan-JAK inhibitor, 5-10 mg twice daily. In each case, RNA was isolated and then reverse transcribed into cDNA as the sequencing template. TCRdb's table, derived via immunoSEQ multiplex PCR, lists solely in-frame clones and lacks some. Found here are around 140,000 clones, 86% of them singletons; the top ten hold roughly 13%. The sequencing here drew on CD8+ T cells sorted from blood, taken at week 4, from a patient treated with tofacitinib. The receptors were sampled from a human donor with alopecia areata.

V is TRBV7-9 and J is TRBJ2-7, with 7 positions matching TRBD2. V lost 5 bases and J lost 4; bases outside the gene matches: 8. This CDR3 contains 14 residues. CDR1 and CDR2 from the germline V gene are SEHNR and FQNEAQ (reference sequence). The CDR3 sequence: CASSQRDRRYEQYF. The DNA for the CDR3 is TGTGCCAGCAGCCAGCGGGACCGACGGTACGAGCAGTACTTC. Full variable domain (rest looked up from reference TRBV7-9 and TRBJ2-7): DTGVSQNPRHKITKRGQNVTFRCDPISEHNRLYWYRQTLGQGPEFLTYFQNEAQLEKSRLLSDRFSAERPKGSFSTLEIQRTEQGDSAMYLCASSQRDRRYEQYFGPGTRLTVT.

This clone has just one count. At one end, the junction sequence differs from germline, possibly due to a read error. V gene TRBV30 combines with J gene TRBJ2-1; 9 nucleotides match TRBD2. CDR3 length: 15 amino acids. From germline, CDR1 is GTSNPN and CDR2 SVGIG (reference sequence). CDR3 protein: CAWSPTSGPYDEQFF. Written as DNA, the CDR3 is TGTGCCTGGAGTCCTACTAGCGGGCCCTACGATGAGCAGTTCTTC. The full variable domain, completed using reference TRBV30 and TRBJ2-1, is SQTIHQWPATLVQPVGSPLSLECTVEGTSNPNLYWYRQAAGRGLQLLFYSVGIGQISSEVPQNLSASRPQDRQFILSSKKLLLSDSGFYLCAWSPTSGPYDEQFFGPGTRLTVL.

The chain combines TRBV30 with TRBJ2-2, with D possibly matching TRBD1 (6 bases). The germline CDR1 and CDR2 sequences are GTSNPN and SVGIG (reference sequence). Trimming pared 2 bases from V and 3 bases from J, leaving 13 bases between. The CDR3 runs to 15 residues. CDR3: CAWSRGFGDTGELFF. In DNA form, the CDR3 reads TGTGCCTGGAGTAGGGGGTTTGGAGACACCGGGGAGCTGTTTTTT.

Here the CDR3 DNA reads TGCGCCAGCAGCCTTGGGACAGGTCGGGTCTACGAGCAGTACTTC. It specifies CASSLGTGRVYEQYF. The genes are TRBV5-1 and TRBJ2-7; the match to TRBD1 covers 8 bases. This CDR3 is built from 15 residues. V lost 4 bases, J lost 3 bases, and 9 bases stayed unmatched. Germline V gene data show CDR1 as SGHRS and CDR2 as YFSETQ.

The gene calls are TRBV25-1 and TRBJ2-7; 8 nucleotides line up with TRBD1. J lost 6 bases, V lost 4 bases, and 5 bases had no gene match. CDR3 size: 13 residues. Germline CDR1 reads MGHDK; CDR2 reads SYGVNS. The CDR3 nucleotides read TGTGCCAGCAGTGGTGACAGGGGACGCGAGCAGTACTTC. Amino acids: CASSGDRGREQYF.

V and J are TRBV29-1 and TRBJ2-7, with 7 positions matching TRBD1. The CDR3 loop spans 13 amino acids. Germline CDR1 is SQVTM and CDR2 is ANQGSEA. After removal of 4 bases from V and 2 bases from J, the junction contained 5 bases not matched to a gene. CDR3 DNA: TGCAGCGTTGGCAGGGGGTCCCCCTACGAGCAGTACTTC. Protein product: CSVGRGSPYEQYF.

V usage is TRBV7-9 and J usage is TRBJ2-7; no definite D call. Trimming cost V 3 bases and J 2 bases, with 8 bases left between them. Germline CDR1 and CDR2: SEHNR and FQNEAQ (reference sequence). This CDR3 has 13 amino acids. The chain's CDR3 is CASSLGPPYEQYF. The CDR3 DNA reads as TGTGCCAGCAGCTTGGGTCCCCCCTACGAGCAGTACTTC.

The DNA for the CDR3 is TGCGCCAGCAGCCAGGCTGACACGGACCCCTACGAGCAGTACTTC. Its protein is CASSQADTDPYEQYF. V usage is TRBV4-1 and J usage is TRBJ2-7; D unclear. The germline gives CDR1 MGHRA, CDR2 YSYEKL. Deletions cut 3 bases from V and 2 bases from J, with 14 bases between. The length of the CDR3 is 15 residues.

The chain carries TRBV11-2 and TRBJ2-7; TRBD1 is a possible D gene (5 bases). Between the trimmed V and J ends, which lost 1 base and 4 bases, there was a span of 14 bases. There are 15 residues in the CDR3. Germline V CDR1 and CDR2: SGHAT, FQNNGV. CDR3 DNA sequence: TGTGCCAGCAGCTTAGGGTTTACAGGTTCATACGAGCAGTACTTC. Amino acids: CASSLGFTGSYEQYF.

The chain carries TRBV11-2 and TRBJ2-7; 7 nucleotides line up with TRBD2. Trimming removed 5 bases from V and 3 bases from J; junction bases left unmatched: 7. The CDR3 length is 14 residues. Germline V gives CDR1 SGHAT, CDR2 FQNNGV. The CDR3, as DNA: TGTGCCAGCAGCACCGGACTAGAAGGCTACGAGCAGTACTTC. Translating gives CASSTGLEGYEQYF.

The J gene is TRBJ2-2, the V gene TRBV7-9, with 9 positions matching TRBD2. The CDR3 is 16 residues long. The germline V gene encodes CDR1 SEHNR and CDR2 FQNEAQ (reference sequence). Germline trimming cut 6 bases from V and 0 bases from J; bases unmatched to any gene: 5. The CDR3 is CASSTLAGTNTGELFF. The CDR3 DNA reads as TGTGCCAGCAGTACTCTAGCGGGAACGAACACCGGGGAGCTGTTTTTT.

The rearrangement links TRBV10-3 to TRBJ1-1; D unresolved. This CDR3 spans 14 amino acids. CDR1 is ENHRY and CDR2 is SYGVKD in the germline V gene. Trimming removed 0 bases at V and 1 base at J, with 6 bases between. The CDR3 sequence: CAISESVSNTEAFF. The DNA of the CDR3 is TGTGCCATCAGTGAGTCAGTGTCGAACACTGAAGCTTTCTTT.

The CDR3 DNA reads as TGTGCCAGCAGACAGGGCAATGAGCAGTTCTTC. It translates to CASRQGNEQFF. This chain uses TRBV6-1 with TRBJ2-1, with TRBD1 as a possible D gene (6 bases). This CDR3 is built from 11 residues. Between the trimmed V and J ends, which lost 6 bases and 6 bases, there was a span of 6 bases. The germline gives CDR1 MNHNS, CDR2 SASEGT.

This clone appeared a single time. Written as DNA, the CDR3 is TGCAGCGTTGTGGGGGGAGTTACTGAAGCTTTCTTT. This codes for CSVVGGVTEAFF. This chain uses TRBV29-1 with TRBJ1-1; a possible D gene is TRBD1 (5 bases). CDR1 SQVTM and CDR2 ANQGSEA come from the germline V gene. The germline V and J ends were trimmed by 4 bases and 5 bases, with 11 bases remaining between them. The CDR3 is 12 residues long.

This chain links TRBV7-9 with TRBJ2-1; D possibly corresponds to TRBD1 (5 bases). Trimming stripped 5 bases from V and 6 bases from J, with 11 bases between. The CDR3 is made up of 13 amino acids. Germline loops: CDR1 SEHNR, CDR2 FQNEAQ (reference sequence). The CDR3 loop reads CASSPLDTNEQFF. In nucleotides, the CDR3 is TGTGCCAGCAGCCCACTGGACACCAATGAGCAGTTCTTC.

This clone was seen once. The gene calls are TRBV7-6 and TRBJ2-4; D unclear. The CDR3 contains 13 residues. Per germline, CDR1 SGHVS and CDR2 FNYEAQ. The ends were cut back, 1 base at V and 4 bases at J, with 5 bases in the middle. CDR3 nucleotides: TGTGCCAGCAGCTTAGTAATGAAAAACATTCAGTACTTC. As protein: CASSLVMKNIQYF. Drawing the rest from reference TRBV7-6 and TRBJ2-4, the complete variable domain is GAGVSQSPRYKVTKRGQDVALRCDPISGHVSLYWYRQALGQGPEFLTYFNYEAQQDKSGLPNDRFSAERPEGSISTLTIQRTEQRDSAMYRCASSLVMKNIQYFGAGTRLSVL.

The chain couples TRBV2 to TRBJ2-3; D remains ambiguous. The CDR3 contains 15 residues. Per germline, CDR1 SNHLY and CDR2 FYNNEI. V was clipped by 7 bases and J by 4 bases, with 18 bases between them. The CDR3 here is CASTDGPGGADTQYF. For the CDR3, the DNA is TGTGCCAGCACAGACGGCCCCGGCGGCGCAGATACGCAGTATTTT.

The V and J genes are TRBV2 and TRBJ2-5, with D maybe TRBD1 (6 bases). V was clipped by 4 bases and J by 4 bases, with 16 bases between them. The length of the CDR3 is 15 residues. The V gene's germline CDR1 is SNHLY and CDR2 FYNNEI. CDR3 amino acids: CASSGGQGIGETQYF. The CDR3 bases are TGTGCCAGCAGTGGTGGCCAGGGGATCGGAGAGACCCAGTACTTC.

There are a few counts of this clone. The rearrangement uses TRBV29-1 and TRBJ2-5, with TRBD1 matching over 7 bases. Germline CDR1 SQVTM, CDR2 ANQGSEA. The CDR3 spans 14 residues. J was trimmed by 2 bases and V by 3 bases; bases with no gene match: 6. This CDR3 is CSVDRPGQQETQYF. The CDR3 DNA follows: TGCAGCGTTGACCGACCGGGACAGCAAGAGACCCAGTACTTC.

The chain links TRBV6-5 to TRBJ2-5; a possible D gene is TRBD2 (5 bases). This CDR3 has 13 amino acids. V shed 0 bases and J shed 7 bases, with 9 bases lying between them. Germline values: CDR1 MNHEY, CDR2 SVGAGI. DNA for the CDR3: TGTGCCAGCAGTTACTCGCCGGGGTCGACCCAGTACTTC. This gives the protein CASSYSPGSTQYF.

The chain couples TRBV18 to TRBJ2-1; 10 bases are a match to TRBD2. Germline V lookup: CDR1 KGHSH, CDR2 LQKENI. This CDR3 has 16 residues. V was pared by 3 bases and J by 5 bases, with 7 bases of the junction left unmatched. CDR3 residues: CASSPSSGRPDNEQFF. Written as DNA, the CDR3 is TGTGCCAGCTCACCTTCTAGCGGGAGACCAGACAATGAGCAGTTCTTC.

The V and J genes are TRBV5-4 and TRBJ1-2, with a possible D match to TRBD1 (6 bases). The CDR3 consists of 13 residues. Germline loops: CDR1 SGHNT, CDR2 YYREEE (reference sequence). Trimming shortened V by 1 base and J by 6 bases, and 10 bases separated the two germline ends. CDR3 amino acids: CASSLTGNDGYTF. DNA of the CDR3: TGTGCCAGCAGCTTGACAGGGAATGATGGCTACACCTTC.

This chain connects TRBV29-1 to TRBJ2-7, with a tentative D call TRBD2 (6 bases). The germline V gene encodes CDR1 SQVTM and CDR2 ANQGSEA. The V and J ends lost 6 bases and 4 bases respectively, with 13 bases between them. The CDR3 spans 12 residues. DNA for the CDR3: TGCAGCGTAGAGGGACTCAAGTACGAGCAGTACTTC. Residues: CSVEGLKYEQYF.

The rearrangement links TRBV7-9 to TRBJ2-7; the match to TRBD2 covers 7 bases. The CDR3 consists of 16 residues. Germline V gives CDR1 SEHNR, CDR2 FQNEAQ (reference sequence). J was trimmed by 0 bases and V by 3 bases; bases with no gene match: 8. The CDR3 reads CASSFLGLDTSYEQYF. The CDR3 DNA reads TGTGCCAGCAGCTTTCTTGGACTAGACACCTCCTACGAGCAGTACTTC.

V gene TRBV5-4 combines with J gene TRBJ2-3; D might be TRBD1 or TRBD2, each matching 5 bases. V was shortened by 0 bases and J by 1 base, with 15 bases between the two germline ends. The CDR3 extends over 17 amino acids. Germline V gives CDR1 SGHNT, CDR2 YYREEE (reference sequence). The CDR3 is CASSLVGGGTGTDTQYF. The DNA for the CDR3 is TGTGCCAGCAGCTTGGTTGGTGGGGGAACCGGCACAGATACGCAGTATTTT.

The chain has TRBV6-1 and TRBJ2-1, with D unresolved. The germline V gene has CDR1 MNHNS and CDR2 SASEGT. CDR3 size: 13 residues. The ends were cut back, 8 bases at V and 3 bases at J, with 11 bases in the middle. The CDR3 loop reads CASGVLVYNEQFF. The CDR3, as DNA: TGTGCCAGCGGGGTCTTAGTCTACAATGAGCAGTTCTTC.

This chain joins TRBV29-1 and TRBJ1-1, with 9 bases that match TRBD1. The CDR3 length is 14 residues. V was pared by 7 bases and J by 5 bases, with 11 bases of the junction left unmatched. Germline assignment: CDR1 SQVTM and CDR2 ANQGSEA. CDR3 loop: CSGGTGGGWTEAFF. Here the CDR3 DNA reads TGCAGCGGCGGTACAGGGGGCGGTTGGACTGAAGCTTTCTTT.

The chain uses TRBV7-8 and TRBJ2-3; 8 bases line up with TRBD2. The CDR3 is 16 residues long. Germline V gene sequence: CDR1 SGHVS, CDR2 FQNEAQ. Germline trimming cut 1 base from V and 7 bases from J; bases unmatched to any gene: 10. CDR3 protein: CASSLDSGGAEYTQYF. The DNA for the CDR3 is TGTGCCAGCAGCTTAGATTCGGGAGGGGCGGAATATACGCAGTATTTT. The full variable domain, its missing parts supplied by reference TRBV7-8 and TRBJ2-3, is GAGVSQSPRYKVAKRGQDVALRCDPISGHVSLFWYQQALGQGPEFLTYFQNEAQLDKSGLPSDRFFAERPEGSVSTLKIQRTQQEDSAVYLCASSLDSGGAEYTQYFGPGTRLTVL.

The genes are TRBV7-8 and TRBJ2-3; 16 bases fit TRBD2. V lost 0 bases, J lost 1 base, and 4 bases stayed unmatched. Germline-derived CDR1 and CDR2 are SGHVS and FQNEAQ. The CDR3 has 19 residues. CDR3 region: CASSLAAGLAGGGTDTQYF. CDR3 nucleotides: TGTGCCAGCAGCTTAGCGGCGGGACTAGCGGGAGGGGGCACAGATACGCAGTATTTT.